This TCR beta chain was profiled in a study of immune characterization of retroperitoneal liposarcoma. Germline V lookup: CDR1 MNHNS, CDR2 SASEGT. The CDR3 is 14 amino acids. This clonotype is deemed medium-sized. TCRdb fed the PCR reads into MiXCR, producing one record per CDR3 protein. The table has roughly 9,800 distinct CDR3 sequences, 37% seen once. The chain carries TRBV6-1 and TRBJ2-1, with 7 bases matching TRBD2. The J call may be mistaken, given a closer DNA end match to TRBJ2-7. The clonotype originates from a female donor with retroperitoneal liposarcoma. Source material: tumor tissue. For the CDR3, the DNA is TGTGCCAGCACCGAGACTAGCTACCCCTACGAGCAGTACTTC. Protein: CASTETSYPYEQYF.